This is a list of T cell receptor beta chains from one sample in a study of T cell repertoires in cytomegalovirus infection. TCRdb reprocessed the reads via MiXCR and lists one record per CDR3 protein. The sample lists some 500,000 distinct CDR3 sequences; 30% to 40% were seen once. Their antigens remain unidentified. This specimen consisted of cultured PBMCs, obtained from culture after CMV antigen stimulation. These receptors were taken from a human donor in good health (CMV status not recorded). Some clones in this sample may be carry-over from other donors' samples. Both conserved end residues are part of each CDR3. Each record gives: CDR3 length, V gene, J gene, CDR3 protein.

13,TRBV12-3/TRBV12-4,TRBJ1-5,CASSLDAAQPQHF
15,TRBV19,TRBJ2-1,CASSMERNRYNEQFF
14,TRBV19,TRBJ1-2,CASVGSSVGYGYTF
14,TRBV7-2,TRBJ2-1,CASSLMAWGNEQFF
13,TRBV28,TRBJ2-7,CASNTDSSYEQYF
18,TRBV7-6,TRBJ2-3,CASSPLAGGGWGTDTQYF
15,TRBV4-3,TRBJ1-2,CASSQDMRGGSGYTF
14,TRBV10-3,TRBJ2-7,CAISDPGRTYEQYF
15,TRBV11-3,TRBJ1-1,CASSPTSPGGTEAFF
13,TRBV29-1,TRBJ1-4,CSASQGANEKLFF
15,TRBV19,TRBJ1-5,CASSNKALSNQPQHF
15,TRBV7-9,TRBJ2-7,CASSPAGFSSYEQYF
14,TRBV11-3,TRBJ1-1,CASSLTSGYTEAFF
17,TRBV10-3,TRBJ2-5,CATKGGGLPKFKETQYF
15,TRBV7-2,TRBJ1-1,CASSQPRTLNTEAFF
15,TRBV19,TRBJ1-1,CASTQWGRGYSEAFF
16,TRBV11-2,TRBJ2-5,CASSLSFTLIQETQYF
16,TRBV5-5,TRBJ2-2,CASSLRPTDGTGELFF
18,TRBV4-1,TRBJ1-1,CASSQVLTGPRRDTEAFF